This is a list of T cell receptor beta chains from one sample in a study of cytomegalovirus exposure and HLA in healthy donors. Sequencing was performed with immunoSEQ multiplex PCR; in TCRdb, only in-frame clones are kept and a portion is missing. The sample carries about 90,000 clones, more than 80% recorded once. What was sequenced was PBMCs. These receptors all come from a man between 18 and 29 years old in good health and CMV-seronegative. The CDR3 runs from the conserved cysteine through the conserved F or W. D genes are given only for firm matches. Where a row states a size, it is once, few, many or the class of an expanded clone; other rows omit it.

CDR3 DNA: TGTGCCAGCACCCCCTTCGCGGGCGCGGCGAACACTGAAGCTTTCTTT
CDR3 protein: CASTPFAGAANTEAFF
J gene: TRBJ1-1
D gene: NA
clone size: NA
V gene: TRBV27

CDR3 DNA: TGTGCCATCACTATGACTAGCCCAGGCGCGCAGTATTTT
CDR3 protein: CAITMTSPGAQYF
J gene: TRBJ2-3
D gene: TRBD2
clone size: once
V gene: TRBV10-3

CDR3 DNA: TGTGCCAGCGCAAGACAGGGGGCGGAAGATACGCAGTATTTT
CDR3 protein: CASARQGAEDTQYF
J gene: TRBJ2-3
D gene: TRBD1
clone size: NA
V gene: TRBV6-1

CDR3 DNA: TGCAGTGCTCGGGACAGAGAGACCCAGTACTTC
CDR3 protein: CSARDRETQYF
J gene: TRBJ2-5
D gene: TRBD1
clone size: NA
V gene: TRBV20-1

CDR3 DNA: TGTGCCAGCAGTTACTCAGGAACGGGGAACACTGAAGCTTTCTTT
CDR3 protein: CASSYSGTGNTEAFF
J gene: TRBJ1-1
D gene: NA
clone size: once
V gene: TRBV6-5

CDR3 DNA: TGTGCCAGCAGCTTACGGACAGGAAACTATGGCTACACCTTC
CDR3 protein: CASSLRTGNYGYTF
J gene: TRBJ1-2
D gene: TRBD1
clone size: NA
V gene: TRBV11-2

CDR3 DNA: TGTGCCAGCAGCTTAGGGACAGCCAACTACGAGCAGTACTTC
CDR3 protein: CASSLGTANYEQYF
J gene: TRBJ2-7
D gene: NA
clone size: few
V gene: TRBV11-3

CDR3 DNA: TGTGCCAGCAGCAAAGGGAGGGAACTCTATGGCTACACCTTC
CDR3 protein: CASSKGRELYGYTF
J gene: TRBJ1-2
D gene: NA
clone size: few
V gene: TRBV9

CDR3 DNA: TGTGCCAGCTCACCGACAGGGGCCAAATCCTACGAGCAGTACTTC
CDR3 protein: CASSPTGAKSYEQYF
J gene: TRBJ2-7
D gene: TRBD1
clone size: NA
V gene: TRBV18

CDR3 DNA: TGTGCCAGCACCCCGGGACGGAGGGTTGTGGCTGAAGCTTTCTTT
CDR3 protein: CASTPGRRVVAEAFF
J gene: TRBJ1-1
D gene: NA
clone size: NA
V gene: TRBV7-2

CDR3 DNA: TGTGCCAGCAGGGAGGGTGGCGATGAGCAGTTCTTC
CDR3 protein: CASREGGDEQFF
J gene: TRBJ2-1
D gene: NA
clone size: NA
V gene: TRBV2

CDR3 DNA: TGTGCCAGCTCACACCGAAGAACTAGCGGGGGCCCCTCCGGGGCCAACGTCCTGACTTTC
CDR3 protein: CASSHRRTSGGPSGANVLTF
J gene: TRBJ2-6
D gene: TRBD2
clone size: once
V gene: TRBV18

CDR3 DNA: TGTGCCAGCTCACCACGTAGGGTGACAGGGGATTACAATGAGCAGTTCTTC
CDR3 protein: CASSPRRVTGDYNEQFF
J gene: TRBJ2-1
D gene: TRBD1
clone size: NA
V gene: TRBV18

CDR3 DNA: TGCGCCAGCAGGGTAGACAGGGGGCGCATCTATGAGCAGTTCTTC
CDR3 protein: CASRVDRGRIYEQFF
J gene: TRBJ2-1
D gene: TRBD1
clone size: NA
V gene: TRBV2

CDR3 DNA: TGTGCCAGCAGTCCCCGCACTAGCGGGAGGGCCAAAGAGACCCAGTACTTC
CDR3 protein: CASSPRTSGRAKETQYF
J gene: TRBJ2-5
D gene: TRBD2
clone size: NA
V gene: TRBV27

CDR3 DNA: TGTGCCAGCAGTCCCCCGGGGGGCCGGGGTTCACCCCTCCACTTT
CDR3 protein: CASSPPGGRGSPLHF
J gene: TRBJ1-6
D gene: NA
clone size: NA
V gene: TRBV28

CDR3 DNA: TGTGCCAGTTCCTTCAGGGTGGGAACCTACAATGAGCAGTTCTTC
CDR3 protein: CASSFRVGTYNEQFF
J gene: TRBJ2-1
D gene: NA
clone size: NA
V gene: TRBV28

CDR3 DNA: TGTGCCAGCAGTTTATCTGACAGGGGTCGCACAGATACGCAGTATTTT
CDR3 protein: CASSLSDRGRTDTQYF
J gene: TRBJ2-3
D gene: TRBD1
clone size: once
V gene: TRBV27

CDR3 DNA: TGCGCCAGCAGCCAACTATGGAACGGGGCCGGGGAGCTGTTTTTT
CDR3 protein: CASSQLWNGAGELFF
J gene: TRBJ2-2
D gene: NA
clone size: few
V gene: TRBV4-3

CDR3 DNA: TGTGCCAGCAGCTTTGGCAGGGGGAATACTGAGCAGTTCTTC
CDR3 protein: CASSFGRGNTEQFF
J gene: TRBJ2-1
D gene: TRBD1
clone size: NA
V gene: TRBV7-2

CDR3 DNA: TGTGCCAGCTCACCACCGGCAGGGATTAACACCGGGGAGCTGTTTTTT
CDR3 protein: CASSPPAGINTGELFF
J gene: TRBJ2-2
D gene: NA
clone size: NA
V gene: TRBV18

CDR3 DNA: TGCGCCAGCAGCTTCAGTTCCTTTACTAACAGGCGTGGTGAAGCTTTCTTT
CDR3 protein: CASSFSSFTNRRGEAFF
J gene: TRBJ1-1
D gene: NA
clone size: NA
V gene: TRBV5-1

CDR3 DNA: TGTGCCAGCAGCTTGGGGGCGGGACTAGCGGGAGGCCGCAATGAGCAGTTCTTC
CDR3 protein: CASSLGAGLAGGRNEQFF
J gene: TRBJ2-1
D gene: TRBD2
clone size: NA
V gene: TRBV5-8

CDR3 DNA: TGTGCCAGCAGTTTACAAACCGGGACAGGGTTGCCGTTCTTC
CDR3 protein: CASSLQTGTGLPFF
J gene: TRBJ2-1
D gene: TRBD1
clone size: few
V gene: TRBV27

CDR3 DNA: TGTGCCTTATCTTGGGACAGGCCGTTCTTC
CDR3 protein: CALSWDRPFF
J gene: TRBJ2-1
D gene: TRBD1
clone size: NA
V gene: TRBV30

CDR3 DNA: TGTGCCAGCAGCCGATCCGGGACAGGGGCCCCAGATACGCAGTATTTT
CDR3 protein: CASSRSGTGAPDTQYF
J gene: TRBJ2-3
D gene: NA
clone size: NA
V gene: TRBV21-1

CDR3 DNA: TGCGCCAGCAGCCAAATTCAGGGCCTCTGGGCTGAAGCTTTCTTT
CDR3 protein: CASSQIQGLWAEAFF
J gene: TRBJ1-1
D gene: NA
clone size: NA
V gene: TRBV4-3

CDR3 DNA: TGTGCCAGCAGTTACGTGGGGGCGGTTGAGACCCAGTACTTC
CDR3 protein: CASSYVGAVETQYF
J gene: TRBJ2-5
D gene: NA
clone size: NA
V gene: TRBV6-5

CDR3 DNA: TGTGCCAGCAGAGACAGGGTCACTGAAGCTTTCTTT
CDR3 protein: CASRDRVTEAFF
J gene: TRBJ1-1
D gene: TRBD1
clone size: few
V gene: TRBV2

CDR3 DNA: TGTGCCAGCAGCTTGGGACATTCTAATGAAAAACTGTTTTTT
CDR3 protein: CASSLGHSNEKLFF
J gene: TRBJ1-4
D gene: NA
clone size: NA
V gene: TRBV7-9

CDR3 DNA: TGTGCCAGCAGTGCCCAGGGTGAGCCCCAGCATTTT
CDR3 protein: CASSAQGEPQHF
J gene: TRBJ1-5
D gene: NA
clone size: NA
V gene: TRBV2

CDR3 DNA: TGTGCCAGCAGCTTAGATAGACGACTAGCGGGAGATACGCAGTATTTT
CDR3 protein: CASSLDRRLAGDTQYF
J gene: TRBJ2-3
D gene: TRBD2
clone size: NA
V gene: TRBV7-6

CDR3 DNA: TGCGCCAGCAGCAGACGGACAGGAGACCAAGAGACCCAGTACTTC
CDR3 protein: CASSRRTGDQETQYF
J gene: TRBJ2-5
D gene: TRBD1
clone size: NA
V gene: TRBV5-1

CDR3 DNA: TGTGCCAGCAGTTCCACAGGGGGCTCCTACAATGAGCAGTTCTTC
CDR3 protein: CASSSTGGSYNEQFF
J gene: TRBJ2-1
D gene: TRBD1
clone size: NA
V gene: TRBV11-3

CDR3 DNA: TGTGCCAGCAGTCTTTTATTTCCCAAGCCCTATAATTCACCCCTCCACTTT
CDR3 protein: CASSLLFPKPYNSPLHF
J gene: TRBJ1-6
D gene: NA
clone size: NA
V gene: TRBV28

CDR3 DNA: TGTGCCAGCAGTGAAGCCAGGTCGCTCCAAGAGACCCAGTACTTC
CDR3 protein: CASSEARSLQETQYF
J gene: TRBJ2-5
D gene: NA
clone size: NA
V gene: TRBV6-1

CDR3 DNA: TGTGCCAGCAGCTTAAGGACTAGCGTCCGGGTATACGAGCAGTACTTC
CDR3 protein: CASSLRTSVRVYEQYF
J gene: TRBJ2-7
D gene: TRBD2
clone size: NA
V gene: TRBV7-2

CDR3 DNA: TGTGCCAGCAGATCCACTCGCACAGATACGCAGTATTTT
CDR3 protein: CASRSTRTDTQYF
J gene: TRBJ2-3
D gene: NA
clone size: NA
V gene: TRBV27